This T cell receptor beta chain was profiled in a study of T cell responses to AZD1222 COVID-19 vaccine (dated by TCRdb to the early 2020s). The study in broad terms: AZD1222 recipients given second doses at about 4 weeks or at about 12 weeks were pooled, since spike-specific TCR depth and breadth were not found to differ between the two schedules. Enrollment into the trials was organized by age into subgroups of 18-55, 56-69 and 70-plus years, and those subgroups contained roughly 150, 30 and 60 TCR-sequenced participants, respectively. A total of 233 trial participants underwent TCR sequencing, of whom around 210 had received two doses of AZD1222 and 26 had received two doses of the MenACWY control vaccine.

On the study overall, not on this receptor specifically: Reportedly, almost half of the unique spike-specific TCRs recognized epitopes lying outside the regions that are mutated in the B.1.351 and B.1.1.7 variants. Conclusions about previously exposed vaccinees were limited because only a handful of AZD1222 recipients were SARS-CoV-2 seropositive at baseline. The 56-69-year group was small, and its depth increase did not reach significance, likely because of low power. Spike-specific TCR breadth and depth rose significantly after two AZD1222 doses compared with day 0 and with MenACWY recipients. No day 14 peak-response samples were available, so repertoires were characterized only after the peak T cell response. Participants were mostly white British and included more females than males, and it was suggested by the authors that clonal diversity may have been underestimated. The vaccine-associated CD4 TCRs covered the entire spike protein, and the dominant responses fell in regions 160-218 and 743-854.

In light of the paper, this sample's time point label describes: baseline before first vaccination. Vaccinee samples came from UK trials COV001 and COV002, including a single-blind randomized controlled phase 2/3 trial of AZD1222 (ChAdOx1 nCoV-19) in healthy adults. Trial participant PBMC samples were collected at day 0 and day 28 after the second dose for TCRbeta chain sequencing. The CDR3 regions of human TCRbeta chains were subjected to immunosequencing. The source study handled its data this way. TCRs in the repertoires were matched against a reference library of SARS-CoV-2-specific TCRs that had been generated with the MIRA antigen-specificity platform. Breadth meant the fraction of unique TCRs that were SARS-CoV-2-associated, whereas depth meant the fraction of total T cells that were SARS-CoV-2-associated. Using the MIRA data, each spike-specific TCR was assigned both to the spike region to which the TCR was reactive and to a CD4 or CD8 class. Log10-transformed breadth and depth values were compared by one-way ANOVA with Sidak's multiple comparisons tests. The table comes from immuneACCESS by way of TCRdb, which keeps in-frame sequences with V and J called. Part of the clones is missing from these tables; in studies checked, under half for an unresolved V gene and the rest for unknown reasons. V, J and clone size are those of that table, while D and trimming were read from the DNA. Recorded for this sample are about 97,000 clones; 90% of them occurred a single time. Together, the top ten hold about 1.5% of the sample.

The germline V gene sets CDR1 to MNHEY and CDR2 to SVGAGI. Trimming takes 7 bases off V and 4 bases off J; junction bases not matched to a gene: 10. There are 15 amino acids in the CDR3, from cysteine to phenylalanine inclusive. Only CDR3 DNA is held: 45 bases, read in frame from base 1. A word on this clone: Its antigen remains unidentified. No much larger clone exists at a distance of one base, and base qualities are not known.

The source is an adult in good health. Material: peripheral blood, obtained on day 0 of AZD1222 vaccination. The sequence joins TRBV6-5 to TRBJ1-3, and TRBD1 matches 7 of the central bases. The CDR3 region has the sequence CASNNDRVPGNTIYF. The DNA is TGTGCCAGCAACAATGACAGGGTCCCCGGAAACACCATATATTTT.